This T cell receptor beta chain comes out of a study of blood T cell repertoires in COVID-19. Study background: COVID-19 samples from acute and convalescent phases originated in the United States, Italy and Spain. T cells, B-cell-depleted T cells, or PBMCs supplied cDNA or gDNA.

In the original processing: Reference gene primer amplification gave nucleated cell count estimates. The assay was immunoSEQ multiplex PCR, and TCRdb's table has in-frame clones only and misses some. V, J and clone size were drawn from that table, and D and trimming were deduced from the DNA. The table has around 70,000 clones, 85% to 90% seen once. The ends lost 2 bases at V and 10 bases at J; junction bases unmatched: 6. The CDR3 has 15 amino acids. Germline CDR1 is MNHEY and CDR2 is SVGAGI. This clone was seen a single time. The sequence derives from a woman of 80 years or more with active or convalescent COVID-19. The rearrangement uses TRBV6-5 and TRBJ1-6; TRBD1 matches 9 bases. Source material: peripheral blood. CDR3 sequence (DNA): TGTGCCAGCAGTTACCTTCGGACAGGGGAGTCACCCCTCCACTTT. It yields the protein CASSYLRTGESPLHF.